This T cell receptor beta chain is from a study of control samples from healthy donors and cancer patients. The V end lost 4 bases, the J end lost 3 bases, and 4 bases lay between the germline ends. The CDR3 sequence is 11 residues long. Per the germline V gene, CDR1 is MDHEN and CDR2 is SYDVKM. Sequenced by immunoSEQ multiplex PCR; TCRdb stores in-frame clones only, minus some. The table has around 55,000 clones, around 95% seen once. The origin of this receptor is a woman between 18 and 30 years old in good health. The specimen sequenced was blood. The J gene is TRBJ2-7, the V gene TRBV28; D gene ambiguous. CDR3 protein: CASSYFYEQYF. CDR3 DNA sequence: TGTGCCAGCAGTTACTTCTACGAGCAGTACTTC.